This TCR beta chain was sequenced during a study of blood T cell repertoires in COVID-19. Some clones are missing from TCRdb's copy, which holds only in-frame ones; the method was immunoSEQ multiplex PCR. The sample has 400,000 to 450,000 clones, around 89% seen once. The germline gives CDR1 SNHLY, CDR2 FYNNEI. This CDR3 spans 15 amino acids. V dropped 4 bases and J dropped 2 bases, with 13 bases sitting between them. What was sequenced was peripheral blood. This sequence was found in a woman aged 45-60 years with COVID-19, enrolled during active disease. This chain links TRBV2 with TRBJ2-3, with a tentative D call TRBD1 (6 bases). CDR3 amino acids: CASSVGTINTDTQYF. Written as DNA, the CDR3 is TGTGCCAGCAGTGTCGGGACAATAAACACAGATACGCAGTATTTT.